The 3 T cell receptor beta chains below all came from one sample that was sequenced in a study of T-cell memory formation after mild COVID-19. TCRdb fed the 5' RACE reads into MiXCR, producing one record per CDR3 protein. This table has about 180,000 distinct CDR3 sequences, about a fifth appearing once. Specimen: PBMCs or a T cell subset sorted from them (not recorded which). The receptors shown here come from a man aged 18 to 30 who had mild COVID-19 (a few samples of this study predate the infection). Cell type and time point are not known.

The chain employs TRBV2 and TRBJ1-5, with a weak D call TRBD1 (5 bases). Germline CDR1 reads SNHLY; CDR2 reads FYNNEI. The CDR3 has 14 residues. Trimming took 5 bases from V and 5 from J, leaving 13 bases between them. DNA of the CDR3: TGTGCCAGCAGTAGCTTCCAGGGTGATCAGCCCCAGCATTTT. This gives the protein CASSSFQGDQPQHF.

V usage is TRBV5-6 and J usage is TRBJ1-6; TRBD1 agrees at 9 bases. V trimming: 4 bases; J trimming: 10 bases; junction bases outside the gene matches: 12. Germline CDR1 SGHDT, CDR2 YYEEEE. The CDR3 extends over 16 amino acids. DNA of the CDR3: TGTGCCAGCAGCCCGGCCGGGACAGGGTCTATATCACCCCTCCACTTT. Translating it yields CASSPAGTGSISPLHF.

This chain links TRBV6-2 or TRBV6-3 with TRBJ1-2, with 7 positions matching TRBD1. The CDR3 has 14 residues. After removal of 7 bases from V and 3 bases from J, the junction contained 8 bases not matched to a gene. CDR1 and CDR2 (germline): MNHEY, SVGEGT. This CDR3 is CASKTTGTDYGYTF. The DNA for the CDR3 is TGTGCCAGCAAAACGACAGGGACTGACTATGGCTACACCTTC.